The T cell receptor beta chain described here comes from a study of response to subunit inactivated influenza vaccine. Findings of the study overall: The study's authors posited that every seasonal influenza vaccination enlists few new T cells.

About this clonotype itself: Its target is unknown.

The V end was cut by 1 base, the J end by 10 bases, with 11 bases between. The CDR3 runs 12 residues. Germline lookup yields CDR1 SGHKS and CDR2 YYEKEE (reference sequence). TCRdb processed the RT-PCR reads anew with MiXCR; each CDR3 protein has one entry. Of about 520,000 distinct CDR3 sequences listed, approximately 24% were seen once; the top ten hold approximately 2%. The source is a man aged 45 to 65 who received an inactivated influenza vaccine. The rearrangement links TRBV5-5 to TRBJ1-1; no firm D call. This sample comprised CD4+ T cells sorted from PBMCs, obtained 4 to 6 days after vaccination. DNA of the CDR3: TGTGCCAGCAGCTTGAGGTCAGGTACAGCTTTCTTT. Translating gives CASSLRSGTAFF.